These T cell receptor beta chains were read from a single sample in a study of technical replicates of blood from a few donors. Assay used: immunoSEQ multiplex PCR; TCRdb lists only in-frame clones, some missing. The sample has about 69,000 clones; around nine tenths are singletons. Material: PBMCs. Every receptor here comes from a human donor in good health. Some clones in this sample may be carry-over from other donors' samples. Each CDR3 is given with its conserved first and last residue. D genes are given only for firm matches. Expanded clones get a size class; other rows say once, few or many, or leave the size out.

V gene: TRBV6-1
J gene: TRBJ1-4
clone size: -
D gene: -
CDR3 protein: CASSEFRGTTNEKLFF
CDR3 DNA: TGTGCCAGCAGTGAGTTCCGAGGAACAACTAATGAAAAACTGTTTTTT

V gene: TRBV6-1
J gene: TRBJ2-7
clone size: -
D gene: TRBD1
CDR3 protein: CASRYLRDRAYEQYF
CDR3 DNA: TGTGCCAGCAGATACCTCCGGGACAGGGCCTACGAGCAGTACTTC

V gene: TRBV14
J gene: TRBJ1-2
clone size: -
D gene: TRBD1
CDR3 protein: CAISLGTGTYGYTF
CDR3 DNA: TGTGCCATATCGCTTGGGACAGGGACATATGGCTACACCTTC

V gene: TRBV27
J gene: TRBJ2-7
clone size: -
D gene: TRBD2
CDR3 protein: CASRYGLAGNYEQYF
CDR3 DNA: TGTGCCAGCAGGTACGGACTAGCGGGAAACTACGAGCAGTACTTC

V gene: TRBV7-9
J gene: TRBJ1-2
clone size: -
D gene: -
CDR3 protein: CASSKSLNRVEYGYTF
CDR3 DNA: TGTGCCAGCAGCAAGTCTTTGAACAGGGTAGAGTATGGCTACACCTTC

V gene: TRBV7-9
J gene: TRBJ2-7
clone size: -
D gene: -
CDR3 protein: CASTTPGSDEQYF
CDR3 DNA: TGTGCCAGCACCACCCCGGGGAGTGACGAGCAGTACTTC

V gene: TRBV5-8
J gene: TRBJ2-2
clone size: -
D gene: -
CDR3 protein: CASSQGQNTGELFF
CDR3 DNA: TGTGCCAGCAGCCAAGGACAGAACACCGGGGAGCTGTTTTTT

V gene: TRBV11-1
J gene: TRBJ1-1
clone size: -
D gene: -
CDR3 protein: CASSRTDRPNTEAFF
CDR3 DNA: TGTGCCAGCAGCCGAACCGACAGACCGAACACTGAAGCTTTCTTT

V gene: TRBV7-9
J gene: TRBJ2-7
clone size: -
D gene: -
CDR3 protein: CASSQVGGEQYF
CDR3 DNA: TGTGCCAGCAGCCAAGTGGGGGGCGAGCAGTACTTC

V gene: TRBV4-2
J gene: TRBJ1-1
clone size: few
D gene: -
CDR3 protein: CASSQEGTQVWAEAFF
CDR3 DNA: TGTGCCAGCAGCCAAGAGGGGACACAAGTGTGGGCTGAAGCTTTCTTT

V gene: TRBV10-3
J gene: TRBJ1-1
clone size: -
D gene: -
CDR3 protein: CAISGGRGQNTEAFF
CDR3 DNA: TGTGCCATCAGTGGGGGCAGGGGACAGAACACTGAAGCTTTCTTT

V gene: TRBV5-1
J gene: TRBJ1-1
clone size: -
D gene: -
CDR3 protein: CASSLGRGRMNTEAFF
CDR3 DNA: TGCGCCAGCAGCTTGGGGCGGGGTAGAATGAACACTGAAGCTTTCTTT

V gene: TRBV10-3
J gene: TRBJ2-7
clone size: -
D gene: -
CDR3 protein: CASRTSYEQYF
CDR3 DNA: TGTGCCTCCAGGACAAGCTACGAGCAGTACTTC

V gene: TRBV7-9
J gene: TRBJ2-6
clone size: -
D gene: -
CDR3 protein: CASSPNRDSGANVLTF
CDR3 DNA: TGTGCCAGCAGCCCAAACAGGGACTCTGGGGCCAACGTCCTGACTTTC

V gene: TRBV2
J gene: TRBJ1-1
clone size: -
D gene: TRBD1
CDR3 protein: CASSKGAATEAFF
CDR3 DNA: TGTGCCAGCAGTAAGGGGGCGGCCACTGAAGCTTTCTTT

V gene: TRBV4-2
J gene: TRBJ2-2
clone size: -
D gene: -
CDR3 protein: CASSQDEANTGELFF
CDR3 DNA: TGTGCCAGCAGCCAAGACGAGGCGAACACCGGGGAGCTGTTTTTT

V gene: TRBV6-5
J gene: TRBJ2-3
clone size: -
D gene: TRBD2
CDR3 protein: CASRVSGITDTQYF
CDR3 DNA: TGTGCCAGCCGGGTCAGCGGGATTACAGATACGCAGTATTTT

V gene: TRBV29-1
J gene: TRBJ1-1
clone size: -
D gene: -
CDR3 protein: CSVDTGRTPEAFF
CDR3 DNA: TGCAGCGTTGACACAGGGCGAACCCCTGAAGCTTTCTTT

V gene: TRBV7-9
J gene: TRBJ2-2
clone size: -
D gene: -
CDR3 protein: CASSPRGGGTNTGELFF
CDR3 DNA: TGTGCCAGCAGCCCCCGAGGGGGGGGCACGAACACCGGGGAGCTGTTTTTT

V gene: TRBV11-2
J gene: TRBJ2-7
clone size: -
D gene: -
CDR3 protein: CASSPKSQRGEQYF
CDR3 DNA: TGTGCCAGCAGCCCCAAATCCCAACGGGGAGAGCAGTACTTC

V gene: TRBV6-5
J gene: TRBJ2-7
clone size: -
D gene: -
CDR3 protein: CASSYSGVTKLHEQYF
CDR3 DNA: TGTGCCAGCAGTTACTCGGGAGTCACAAAGTTGCACGAGCAGTACTTC

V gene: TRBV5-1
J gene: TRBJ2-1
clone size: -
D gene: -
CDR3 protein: CASSLDEGLYNEQFF
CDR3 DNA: TGCGCCAGCAGCTTGGATGAGGGTCTCTACAATGAGCAGTTCTTC

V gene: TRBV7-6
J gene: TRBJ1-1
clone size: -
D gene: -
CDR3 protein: CASSLGRANEAFF
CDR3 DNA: TGTGCCAGCAGCTTAGGCAGGGCAAATGAAGCTTTCTTT

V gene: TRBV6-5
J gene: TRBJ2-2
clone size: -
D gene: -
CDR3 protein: CASTRGRNTGELFF
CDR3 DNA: TGTGCCAGCACAAGGGGGAGGAACACCGGGGAGCTGTTTTTT

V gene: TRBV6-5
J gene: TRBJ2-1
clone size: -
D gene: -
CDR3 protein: CASSYGTRGTNEQFF
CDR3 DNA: TGTGCCAGCAGTTACGGGACCAGGGGAACTAATGAGCAGTTCTTC

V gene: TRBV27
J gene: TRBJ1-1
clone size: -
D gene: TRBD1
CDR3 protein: CASSFRQGDHEAFF
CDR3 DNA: TGTGCCAGCAGTTTCAGACAGGGTGATCACGAAGCTTTCTTT

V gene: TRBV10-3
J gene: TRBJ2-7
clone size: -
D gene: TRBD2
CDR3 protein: CAIGVSGAKQYF
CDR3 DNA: TGTGCCATCGGGGTTAGCGGGGCAAAGCAGTACTTC

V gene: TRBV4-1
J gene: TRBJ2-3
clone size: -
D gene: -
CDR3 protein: CASSQDPGAGDTQYF
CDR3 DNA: TGCGCCAGCAGCCAAGACCCAGGGGCCGGGGATACGCAGTATTTT

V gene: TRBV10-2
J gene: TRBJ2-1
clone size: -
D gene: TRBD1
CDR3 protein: CASSRDRHNEQFF
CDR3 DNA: TGCGCCAGCAGCAGGGACAGACACAATGAGCAGTTCTTC

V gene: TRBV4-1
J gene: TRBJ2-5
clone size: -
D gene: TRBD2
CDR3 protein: CASSQQTSGRYQETQYF
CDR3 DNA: TGCGCCAGCAGCCAACAAACTAGCGGGAGATACCAAGAGACCCAGTACTTC

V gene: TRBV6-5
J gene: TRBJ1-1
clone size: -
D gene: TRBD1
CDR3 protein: CASSPRDRVNTEAFF
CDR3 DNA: TGTGCCAGCAGTCCCAGGGACAGAGTGAACACTGAAGCTTTCTTT

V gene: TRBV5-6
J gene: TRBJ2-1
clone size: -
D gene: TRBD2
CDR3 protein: CASSLTSGSEQFF
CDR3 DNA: TGTGCCAGCAGCTTGACTAGCGGGAGTGAGCAGTTCTTC

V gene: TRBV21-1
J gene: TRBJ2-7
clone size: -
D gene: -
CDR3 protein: CASSTGQCWGEQYF
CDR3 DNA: TGTGCCAGCAGCACAGGACAGTGCTGGGGCGAGCAGTACTTC